The 29 T cell receptor beta chains reported below all come from one sample, sequenced in a study of shared clonotypes between healthy human individuals. Generated by immunoSEQ multiplex PCR, the TCRdb table keeps only in-frame clones and is missing some. In the table there are more than 1,200,000 clones, about 98.5% of which are singletons. The material sequenced was naive CD4+ T cells sorted from blood. The subset here: CD45RA+ positively selected. The receptors derive from a young man in good health.

This chain uses TRBV7-3 with TRBJ2-5; 8 nucleotides align to TRBD2. Looked up from germline, CDR1 is SGHTA and CDR2 is FQGTGA. The CDR3 has 17 amino acids. The V segment lost 5 bases and the J segment 0 bases; nucleotides outside the gene matches: 11. The CDR3 is CASSEWGTSGYQETQYF. The CDR3 DNA sequence: TGTGCCAGCAGCGAGTGGGGAACTAGCGGCTACCAAGAGACCCAGTACTTC.

The J gene is TRBJ2-1, the V gene TRBV6-5, with D maybe TRBD2 (6 bases). The CDR3 totals 14 residues. CDR1 MNHEY and CDR2 SVGAGI come from the germline V gene. V gave up 5 bases and J gave up 4 bases, with 12 bases separating them. CDR3 sequence reads: CASSRHGSYNEQFF. Here the CDR3 DNA reads TGTGCCAGCAGTAGACACGGGAGTTACAATGAGCAGTTCTTC.

The gene calls are TRBV9 and TRBJ2-7, with 7 nucleotides matching TRBD1. Germline V gene sequence: CDR1 SGDLS, CDR2 YYNGEE. This CDR3 is built from 16 residues. The junction had 8 bases not matched to a gene; V was cut back by 1 base and J by 1 base. The DNA for the CDR3 is TGTGCCAGCAGCGTATCGGACAGGTTTGGGTCCTACGAGCAGTACTTC. Translating it yields CASSVSDRFGSYEQYF.

V is TRBV7-3 and J is TRBJ2-1, with a tentative D call TRBD2 (5 bases). V lost 5 bases to trimming and J lost 7 bases, with 15 bases between them. The CDR3 runs 14 residues. Germline loops: CDR1 SGHTA, CDR2 FQGTGA. The CDR3 loop is CASSVGPGMNEQFF. DNA for the CDR3: TGTGCCAGCAGCGTCGGTCCGGGGATGAATGAGCAGTTCTTC. Variable domain in full (rest from reference TRBV7-3 and TRBJ2-1): GAGVSQTPSNKVTEKGKYVELRCDPISGHTALYWYRQSLGQGPEFLIYFQGTGAADDSGLPNDRFFAVRPEGSVSTLKIQRTERGDSAVYLCASSVGPGMNEQFFGPGTRLTVL.

The chain has TRBV15 and TRBJ2-2, with 12 bases fitting TRBD1. Germline CDR1 is LNHNV and CDR2 is YYDKDF (reference sequence). V shed 6 bases and J 7 bases; nucleotides not matched to a gene: 6. The CDR3 consists of 15 residues. In DNA form, the CDR3 reads TGTGCCACCAGTAGGGACAGGGGGCTAGGCGGGGAGCTGTTTTTT. Translated: CATSRDRGLGGELFF.

The chain combines TRBV19 with TRBJ2-2; the match to TRBD2 covers 7 bases. Unmatched junction bases numbered 5, after V lost 3 bases and J lost 1 base. The CDR3 runs to 16 residues. Germline V lookup: CDR1 LNHDA, CDR2 SQIVND (reference sequence). In DNA, the CDR3 is TGTGCCAGTAGTATTCGGGGAGGGAGGAACACCGGGGAGCTGTTTTTT. It codes for CASSIRGGRNTGELFF.

With regard to this clone: Other DNA sequences in the same sample also yield this CDR3. The rearrangement uses TRBV10-1 and TRBJ2-7; TRBD1 might be the D (6 bases). CDR3 length: 13 amino acids. The germline V gene encodes CDR1 WNHNN and CDR2 SYGVQD (reference sequence). Trimming removed 0 bases from V and 6 bases from J, with 9 bases in between. DNA of the CDR3: TGCGCCAGCAGTGAGTCAGGCAGGGGCGAGCAGTACTTC. Protein product: CASSESGRGEQYF.

Concerning this clone itself: Within the sample, other DNA sequences also encode this same CDR3. The CDR3 coding sequence is TGTGCCAGCAGCTTGGAGACCGGGGAGCTGTTTTTT. It yields the protein CASSLETGELFF. V and J are TRBV11-3 and TRBJ2-2; no clear D gene. There are 12 residues in the CDR3. The V end lost 3 bases, the J end lost 5 bases, and 4 bases lay between the germline ends. The germline gives CDR1 SGHNT, CDR2 YENEEA.

The genes are TRBV7-9 and TRBJ2-5; the match to TRBD2 covers 8 bases. This CDR3 comprises 16 residues. The junction had 11 bases not matched to a gene; V was cut back by 5 bases and J by 3 bases. Germline V gene lookup returns CDR1 SEHNR and CDR2 FQNEAQ (reference sequence). The CDR3 here is CASSHLSGTRKETQYF. CDR3 DNA sequence: TGTGCCAGCAGCCATTTGTCCGGGACTAGAAAAGAGACCCAGTACTTC. The complete variable domain, with remaining parts taken from reference TRBV7-9 and TRBJ2-5, reads DTGVSQNPRHKITKRGQNVTFRCDPISEHNRLYWYRQTLGQGPEFLTYFQNEAQLEKSRLLSDRFSAERPKGSFSTLEIQRTEQGDSAMYLCASSHLSGTRKETQYFGPGTRLLVL.

Written as DNA, the CDR3 is TGCGCCAGCAGCTTGGGCACAGGAGGGAACACTGAAGCTTTCTTT. Its protein is CASSLGTGGNTEAFF. The rearrangement joins TRBV5-1 to TRBJ1-1; tentative D call: TRBD1 (5 bases). The CDR3 consists of 15 residues. Per germline, CDR1 SGHRS and CDR2 YFSETQ. Trimming stripped 0 bases from V and 1 base from J, with 10 bases between.

This chain uses TRBV11-2 with TRBJ2-1; D may be TRBD2 (6 bases). This CDR3 is built from 14 residues. CDR1 and CDR2 from the germline V gene are SGHAT and FQNNGV. The V gene lost 2 bases and the J gene lost 5 bases, with 10 bases spanning the gap. The CDR3 spells CASSLRDWNNEQFF. The CDR3 DNA sequence: TGTGCCAGCAGCTTAAGGGACTGGAACAATGAGCAGTTCTTC.

The chain combines TRBV10-3 with TRBJ2-4, with 8 bases matching TRBD1. Germline CDR1 reads ENHRY; CDR2 reads SYGVKD. V was pared by 4 bases and J by 8 bases, with 4 bases of the junction left unmatched. This CDR3 is built from 13 residues. CDR3 bases: TGTGCCATCAGTGGCGGACAGGGAGACATTCAGTACTTC. Its translation: CAISGGQGDIQYF.

The chain combines TRBV29-1 with TRBJ1-2; 10 positions agree with TRBD1. V lost 4 bases, J lost 3 bases, and 2 bases stayed unmatched. This CDR3 contains 13 residues. The germline V gene has CDR1 SQVTM and CDR2 ANQGSEA. The CDR3 DNA reads as TGCAGCGTTGTGACAGGGGGCTACTATGGCTACACCTTC. Amino acid sequence: CSVVTGGYYGYTF.

The chain links TRBV28 to TRBJ2-7; possibly TRBD1 for D (6 bases). Germline CDR1 MDHEN, CDR2 SYDVKM. The length of the CDR3 is 13 residues. The V end lost 8 bases, the J end lost 3 bases, and 14 bases lay between the germline ends. CDR3 region: CASRHTGFYEQYF. CDR3 sequence (DNA): TGTGCCAGCCGACATACAGGGTTCTACGAGCAGTACTTC. Full variable domain (outside the CDR3, taken from reference TRBV28 and TRBJ2-7): DVKVTQSSRYLVKRTGEKVFLECVQDMDHENMFWYRQDPGLGLRLIYFSYDVKMKEKGDIPEGYSVSREKKERFSLILESASTNQTSMYLCASRHTGFYEQYFGPGTRLTVT.

This sequence joins TRBV11-3 and TRBJ2-1; the D is unclear. Germline CDR1 and CDR2: SGHNT and YENEEA. The CDR3 loop spans 13 amino acids. Deletions cut 5 bases from V and 10 bases from J, with 15 bases between. CDR3 DNA: TGTGCCAGCAGCCTGATAGTTGGAGACGAGCAGTTCTTC. Its protein is CASSLIVGDEQFF.

This clone was seen once. The chain recombines TRBV4-2 with TRBJ1-2, with D tentatively TRBD1 (5 bases). The CDR3 is 17 amino acids. The germline V gene has CDR1 LGHNA and CDR2 YNFKEQ. V lost 1 base, J lost 3 bases, and 18 bases lay in between. The CDR3 loop is CASSQGMAGQGDYGYTF. As DNA, the CDR3 is TGTGCCAGCAGCCAAGGAATGGCGGGCCAAGGGGACTATGGCTACACCTTC.

The chain employs TRBV7-2 and TRBJ2-7; no definite D call. The V and J ends lost 4 bases and 0 bases respectively, with 16 bases between them. CDR3 length: 16 residues. Germline values: CDR1 SGHTA, CDR2 FQGNSA. The CDR3 DNA follows: TGTGCCAGCAGCTCCGGACCGGGTCTTAGCTCCTACGAGCAGTACTTC. Encoded protein: CASSSGPGLSSYEQYF.

V usage is TRBV28 and J usage is TRBJ1-4, with 8 bases aligning to TRBD1. The CDR3 is 14 residues long. CDR1 is MDHEN and CDR2 is SYDVKM in the germline V gene. Trimming removed 4 bases from V and 10 bases from J; junction bases left unmatched: 8. The CDR3 DNA reads TGTGCCAGCAGTTCGGACAGGGAGCAGGGAAAACTGTTTTTT. Its protein is CASSSDREQGKLFF.

The V and J genes are TRBV2 and TRBJ2-2, with 7 bases lining up with TRBD2. V trimming: 5 bases; J trimming: 1 base; junction bases outside the gene matches: 4. Germline V lookup: CDR1 SNHLY, CDR2 FYNNEI. The CDR3 is made up of 15 amino acids. The CDR3 here is CASSLSGLNTGELFF. CDR3 sequence (DNA): TGTGCCAGCAGTCTTAGCGGGCTGAACACCGGGGAGCTGTTTTTT.

This clone has just one count. Sequence at one end of the junction differs from germline and may be a read error. This chain uses TRBV29-1 with TRBJ2-2; D might be TRBD2 (5 bases). The CDR3 has 14 residues. Germline V gene sequence: CDR1 SQVTM, CDR2 ANQGSEA. CDR3 nucleotides: TGCAGCGCTGAAATGAGTCGGGGATCCGGGGAGCTGTTTTTT. This translates into CSAEMSRGSGELFF.

This clone occurred once. The gene calls are TRBV5-1 and TRBJ2-7; TRBD2 matches 8 bases. The CDR3 contains 16 residues. Germline CDR1 SGHRS, CDR2 YFSETQ. V lost 4 bases and J lost 1; bases outside the gene matches: 10. CDR3 loop: CASSSRTSGVSYEQYF. The CDR3 bases are TGCGCCAGCAGCAGCCGCACTAGCGGTGTTTCCTACGAGCAGTACTTC.

The V call is TRBV14, the J call TRBJ2-7, with D hard to call. The V end was cut by 6 bases, the J end by 6 bases, with 24 bases between. The CDR3 sequence is 16 residues long. Germline V gene lookup returns CDR1 SGHDN and CDR2 FVKESK. CDR3 in DNA: TGTGCCAGCAGTCTACCGGTTTTCCCCGCTGAGGTCGAGCAGTACTTC. It is translated as CASSLPVFPAEVEQYF.

The chain couples TRBV6-1 to TRBJ1-2, with 7 nucleotides matching TRBD1. Germline V gene sequence: CDR1 MNHNS, CDR2 SASEGT. The CDR3 spans 14 residues. V was pared by 6 bases and J by 2 bases, with 6 bases of the junction left unmatched. Here the CDR3 DNA reads TGTGCCAGCAGGGACAGGAAACCAAACTATGGCTACACCTTC. This sequence encodes CASRDRKPNYGYTF.

The CDR3 DNA reads TGCGCCAGCAGCTTGGAGAGGGCGGGCCAACGGGGAGAGACCCAGTACTTC. Protein product: CASSLERAGQRGETQYF. The chain combines TRBV5-1 with TRBJ2-5, with a weak D call TRBD2 (5 bases). V lost 0 bases to trimming and J lost 4 bases, with 19 bases between them. Germline CDR1 SGHRS, CDR2 YFSETQ. The CDR3 is made up of 17 amino acids.

CDR3 bases: TGTGCCAGCAGTACCAACAAACAGGGGGCGCCCCAGCATTTT. It translates to CASSTNKQGAPQHF. This rearrangement joins TRBV28 to TRBJ1-5; 9 bases align to TRBD1. The CDR3 length is 14 residues. The V segment lost 5 bases and the J segment 9 bases; nucleotides outside the gene matches: 8. The germline gives CDR1 MDHEN, CDR2 SYDVKM. The full variable domain, its missing parts supplied by reference TRBV28 and TRBJ1-5, is DVKVTQSSRYLVKRTGEKVFLECVQDMDHENMFWYRQDPGLGLRLIYFSYDVKMKEKGDIPEGYSVSREKKERFSLILESASTNQTSMYLCASSTNKQGAPQHFGDGTRLSIL.

The chain recombines TRBV27 with TRBJ2-1, with D possibly being TRBD1 or TRBD2 (5 bases each). The CDR3 has 13 residues. Germline-derived CDR1 and CDR2 are MNHEY and SMNVEV (reference sequence). V gave up 3 bases and J gave up 12 bases, with 15 bases separating them. CDR3 nucleotides: TGTGCCAGCAGTTTGGACCTGGGACGGATGCAGTTCTTC. It codes for CASSLDLGRMQFF.

This clone showed up just once. CDR3 sequence reads: CASSPGEGRSSYNEQFF. The DNA of the CDR3 is TGTGCCAGCAGCCCGGGTGAGGGGCGAAGCTCCTACAATGAGCAGTTCTTC. This chain connects TRBV7-2 to TRBJ2-1, with D possibly being TRBD1 or TRBD2 (5 bases each). This CDR3 is 17 amino acids long. Germline CDR1 is SGHTA and CDR2 is FQGNSA. Trimming left V 5 bases short and J 0 bases short, with 17 bases between.

This clone was recorded only once. The chain uses TRBV21-1 and TRBJ1-2; TRBD1, as called in the table, went unchecked against the DNA. TRBV21-1 is annotated as a pseudogene. There are 13 residues in the CDR3. The CDR3 region is CASSMWHLYGYTF. The CDR3 DNA follows: TGTGCCAGCAGCATGTGGCATCTCTATGGCTACACCTTC.

About this clone: Relative to the germline gene, one junction end is altered; a read error may explain this. V is TRBV2 and J is TRBJ2-1; D not certain. CDR1 is SNHLY, CDR2 FYNNEI, per germline. The CDR3 consists of 13 residues. DNA for the CDR3: TGTGCCAGCCGTGAGAGGTCCTACAATGAGCAGTTCTTC. Encoded protein: CASRERSYNEQFF.